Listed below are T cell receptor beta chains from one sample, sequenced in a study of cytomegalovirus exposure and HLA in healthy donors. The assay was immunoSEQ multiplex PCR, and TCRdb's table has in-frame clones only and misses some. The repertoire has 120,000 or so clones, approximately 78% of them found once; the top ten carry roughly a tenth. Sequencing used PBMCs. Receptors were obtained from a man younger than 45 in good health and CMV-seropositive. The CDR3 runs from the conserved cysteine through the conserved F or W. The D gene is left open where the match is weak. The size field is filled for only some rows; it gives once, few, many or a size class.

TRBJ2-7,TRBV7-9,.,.,TGTGCCAGCAGCTTAACGGCAGGGTTGAACTACGAGCAGTACTTC,CASSLTAGLNYEQYF
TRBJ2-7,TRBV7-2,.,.,TGTGCCAGCAGCTTAGCGGGGGCGGTCCCCCCCTACGAGCAGTACTTC,CASSLAGAVPPYEQYF
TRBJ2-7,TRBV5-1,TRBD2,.,TGCGCCAGCAGCTTCGGATTAGCGGGAGGCTTTTCCTACGAGCAGTACTTC,CASSFGLAGGFSYEQYF
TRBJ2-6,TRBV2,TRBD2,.,TGTGCCAGCAGTGAAAAGTGGAGACGGGAGGCGGTAAGCTCTGGGGCCAACGTCCTGACTTTC,CASSEKWRREAVSSGANVLTF
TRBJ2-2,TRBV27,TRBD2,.,TGTGCCAGCAGGGGGACTAGCGGGACGAACACCGGGGAGCTGTTTTTT,CASRGTSGTNTGELFF
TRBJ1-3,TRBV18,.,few,TGTGCCAGCTCACCCCCCGTAGGCGGAGGGTACGGAAACACCATATATTTT,CASSPPVGGGYGNTIYF
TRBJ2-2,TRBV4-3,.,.,TGCGCCAGCAGCCAATCCAGGCAGGGGTACGGGGAGCTGTTTTTT,CASSQSRQGYGELFF
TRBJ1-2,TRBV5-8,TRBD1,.,TGTGCCAGCAGCTTGTTGGGACAGAGCTATGGCTACACCTTC,CASSLLGQSYGYTF
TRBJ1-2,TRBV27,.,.,TGTGCCAGCAGTTTCCAGGGGAGACCCCTCTATGGCTACACCTTC,CASSFQGRPLYGYTF
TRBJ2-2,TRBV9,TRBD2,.,TGTGCCAGCAGCGTCCCTAGCGGGAGGGGGAACACCGGGGAGCTGTTTTTT,CASSVPSGRGNTGELFF
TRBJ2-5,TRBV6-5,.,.,TGTGCCAGCAGTTATGGCGGAGCCCTCCGGGAGACCCAGTACTTC,CASSYGGALRETQYF
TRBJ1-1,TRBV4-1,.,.,TGCGCCAGCAGCCAAGGGCCTGAAGCTTTCTTT,CASSQGPEAFF
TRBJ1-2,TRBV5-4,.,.,TGTGCCAGCAGCTACGGAGGGTGGGACTATGGCTACACCTTC,CASSYGGWDYGYTF
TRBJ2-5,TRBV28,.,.,TGTGCCAGCAGTTTCGACAGGAATCAAGAGACCCAGTACTTC,CASSFDRNQETQYF
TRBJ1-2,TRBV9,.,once,TGTGCCAGCAGCGTAGGGCAGGGAGGGAGCTATGGCTACACCTTC,CASSVGQGGSYGYTF